This T cell receptor (beta chain) appears in the sequencing data of a study of cytomegalovirus exposure and HLA in healthy donors (dated by TCRdb to the late 2010s). Background for the entire study: An earlier analysis of 587 of the donors reported approximately 280 Gb of sequence data and around 100 million unique TCR beta sequences obtained from around 170 million T cells. About 300 gigabases of sequencing data and roughly 80 million unique TCR sequences made up an early release that covered about 640 HLA-typed donors. Among the approximately 400 genotyped donors, approximately 76% belonged to the genetic ancestry cluster associated with self-reported Caucasian donors. The aim of the study was to test whether cataloging public T cell receptors could identify signatures of past pathogen exposure. The study profiled the T cell repertoires of 500 to 800 subjects by immunosequencing and related them to cytomegalovirus serostatus. In addition to the first cohort of 666 subjects, a separate validation cohort of approximately 130 different subjects was used. High-throughput TCR immunosequencing, statistical association of individual TCRs with disease status, and machine learning were combined to predict cytomegalovirus infection status. To study patterns of TCR occurrence, a later analysis re-analyzed previously published TCR beta repertoires from around 700 donors and added high-resolution HLA genotyping. Rather than using new phenotypic data, the later analysis identified candidate immune exposures from TCR beta sequences and from how often those sequences occurred across donors. An earlier analysis of several hundred of the donors applied high-throughput TCR beta sequencing to assess whether each TCR beta V gene segment acted as functional or pseudogenic. Donor age, sex, ethnicity and CMV serostatus were collected together with the repertoire data. A later genetic analysis used genome-wide SNP genotypes for about 55% of the 666 donors, treating that subset as a discovery cohort. All discovery cohort repertoires had been generated on a single sequencing platform. HLA typing covered class I and class II loci at four-digit resolution. Typing coverage varied by locus: about 629-630 donors for A, B, C, DRB1 and DQB1; approximately 500 for DQA1; about 600 for DPA1; about 450 for DPB1. Several DR-DQ haplotypes were handled as single units for association and clustering because linkage in the cohort was strong. Across 398 genotyped donors of the cohort, an average of roughly 250,000 unique TCR beta nucleotide sequences per donor were sequenced, and about a sixth of those sequences were non-productive.

Study-level results and caveats: In vitro tests confirmed that a few of the cytomegalovirus-associated TCR beta chains recognize cytomegalovirus antigens. According to the authors, the approach could potentially be generalized to other disease states and immunological phenotypes. Only TCR beta chains were sequenced in this cohort, and the absence of alpha or paired-chain data limited detectable features. A cluster of highly shared sequence variants was judged likely to be a technical artifact of the sequencing pipeline. Some IMGT-functional V segments, including TRBV6-2 and TRBV6-3, could not be told apart with the 87-base-pair reads, so those segments were excluded. In a later analysis, the rate of TCR association differed among HLA loci, with DRB1 alleles having the most associated TCRs and HLA-C alleles having the fewest. Cytomegalovirus status was reported to be diagnosed by the classifier with high specificity and sensitivity in both the original and validation cohorts. The earlier analysis of some 560 of the donors excluded roughly 16 rarely observed V segments, including chromosome 9 orphons, because counts were too low. Sequencing depth was assumed to be roughly uniform across donors in the presence/absence analyses, though that assumption may not hold. Because HLA typing was unavailable for some donors at each locus, only the typed subset was used in association tests. In a later genetic analysis, fewer N-insertions in productive TCRs were reported among donors in an Asian-associated ancestry cluster than the approximately 710-donor mean. A further reported finding was that TCR beta sequences accurately predicted the HLA-A and HLA-B alleles for most subjects in the first cohort. In a later analysis, HLA-associated TCR beta chains were found to be more clonally expanded and to have lower generation probabilities than equally common non-associated chains. A later genetic analysis associated a missense DCLRE1C variant with V-gene and J-gene trimming of TCR beta chains, and an independent cohort replicated the association. Most TCR sequences were observed very rarely across donors, whereas some public TCRs were present in many individuals. CMV serostatus was the only immune exposure information available for the cohort. A later analysis reported that several top co-occurrence clusters appeared linked to parvovirus B19, influenza, CMV and Epstein-Barr virus. A later analysis associated 15,000 to 20,000 TCR beta sequences with specific HLA alleles at a false discovery rate of 0.05. Linkage disequilibrium might explain the correlated functional status among segregating V segments, but an unknown experimental factor could not be ruled out. A total of around 150 TCR beta chains were listed by the study as associated with cytomegalovirus. Most CMV-associated TCR beta chains appeared to be HLA-restricted in a later analysis, and the HLA associations seemed to be driven largely by CMV exposure. In an earlier analysis of over 550 of the donors, most TCR beta V segments were observed in productive rearrangements about 87% or about 30% of the time, broadly matching IMGT annotations. When HLA alleles, especially DR and DQ, strongly co-occurred, attributing TCR associations to individual alleles was difficult.

The cohort consisted of hundreds of healthy bone marrow donors. All cohort members were sampled while nominally healthy, although unrecorded immune exposures were likely present. The donor was CMV seropositive and belonged to the group of 250 to 300 seropositive cohort members. Each donor provided a peripheral blood sample, and peripheral blood mononuclear cells were used for TCR beta sequencing. Genomic DNA was extracted from the blood cell samples with the Qiagen DNeasy Blood Extraction Kit. A note on this clone: It lacks a known antigen. The junction and the germline gene differ at one end; a read error may be behind it. The sample holds other DNA sequences that translate to the same CDR3.

The germline V gene (reference sequence) sets CDR1 to SEHNR and CDR2 to FQNEAQ. The CDR3, from cysteine to phenylalanine, totals 14 residues. The DNA shown is the 42-base CDR3, in frame from base 1. The library was obtained by the immunoSEQ multiplex PCR assay. For the multiplex PCR, a mixture combining 60 forward primers for TCR Vbeta segments and 13 reverse primers for TCR Jbeta segments was used. The CDR3 region of rearranged TCR beta genes was amplified from genomic DNA with a multiplex PCR assay. Amplified TCR beta libraries were sequenced as 87-base-pair reads on the Illumina HiSeq System. In the authors' own workflow: A later analysis tallied around 82 million unique TCR beta chains across the 666 repertoires, and about 10 million of those chains were shared by two or more donors. To remove PCR and sequencing errors, raw reads were error-corrected and collapsed into unique sequences using a nearest-neighbor algorithm that merged closely related sequences. CDR3 sequences were aligned to IMGT reference sequences to assign V, D and J gene segments. For a sequence to be retained, a match of at least six nucleotides to both a V gene segment and a J gene segment was required. A rearrangement was called productive if the CDR3 had no stop codons and remained in frame with V and J, and every other rearrangement was called non-productive. CDR3 was defined by IMGT convention, running from the second conserved V-encoded cysteine to the conserved J-encoded phenylalanine. The earlier analysis of 500 to 650 of the donors excluded any sequence lacking an unambiguous match to a single V gene segment. An earlier analysis of a few hundred of the donors classified V segments as functional when productive rearrangements were above 56.7% and as segregating when the standard deviation between donors was above 5%. To diagnose cytomegalovirus status from the catalog of TCR beta chain sequences, a statistical classification framework was built. A later analysis assigned V and J genes by comparing TCR nucleotide sequences with IMGT/GENE-DB human TR gene sequences. In a later analysis, CDR3 sequences and most-parsimonious VDJ recombination scenarios were assigned using the TCRdist pipeline. In a later analysis, every TCR beta chain was defined by the combination of its CDR3 amino acid sequence and its V-gene family, and reads without a unique V-gene family were dropped. To address suspected cross-contamination and a sequencing artifact, a later analysis removed under 600 highly shared, low-generation-probability nucleotide sequences. For each public chain, a later analysis derived a clonal expansion index from normalized ranks of inferred template counts within each repertoire. In a later analysis, generation probabilities were computed with a VDJ recombination model fitted to out-of-frame rearrangements, and the resulting probabilities were checked against IGoR. In a later analysis, TCR-TCR, TCR-HLA and TCR-CMV co-occurrence was scored with hypergeometric tests, and a repertoire-size bias correction was applied to TCR pairs. A later analysis estimated false discovery rates by permuting HLA or CMV assignments 20 times. In a later analysis, co-occurring TCRs were grouped using DBSCAN, and TCRdist sequence similarity was added for clustering within HLA-allele-positive subsets. Co-occurrence clustering excluded repertoires with fewer than 30,000 or more than 120,000 public chains, plus five with anomalous nucleotide sharing. TCRdb limited this immuneACCESS table to in-frame rearrangements with V and J called. A share of clones is missing; checked studies link under half to unresolved V genes, and the rest is unexplained. The V and J calls and clone size were taken over from that table, and D and trimming were inferred from the DNA. The sample table on file contains 220,000 or so clones. The top ten clones comprise about 1% of the sample.

This receptor was identified in a girl aged 2-9 years in good health and CMV-seropositive. The chain links TRBV7-9 with TRBJ2-3, with 11 bases aligning to TRBD2. Sequenced: PBMCs. The DNA sequence is given as TGTGCTAGCAGCTTAACTAGCGGGAGTCATACGCAGTATTTT. Translation gives CASSLTSGSHTQYF.